In its sample, the clone carrying this T cell receptor (beta chain) was seen a few times. Repertoires were generated with immunoSEQ multiplex PCR, while TCRdb's copy carries only in-frame clones and drops some. Seen here are 320,000 or so clones, 89% observed once, and the top ten hold roughly 5.2%. The sample is drawn from a study of blood T cell repertoires in COVID-19. Study-wide background: T cells, B-cell-depleted T cells, or PBMCs provided the cDNA or gDNA that served as material.

Trimming stripped 0 bases from V and 0 bases from J, with 6 bases between. CDR1 MDHEN and CDR2 SYDVKM come from the germline V gene. This CDR3 is 14 amino acids long. Material: PBMCs or T cells enriched from blood (not recorded which). The chain is built from TRBV28 and TRBJ2-7; no clear D gene. This TCR came from a man aged 60 to 69 who had recovered from COVID-19. The CDR3 here is CASSLWASSYEQYF. The DNA of the CDR3 is TGTGCCAGCAGTTTATGGGCCAGCTCCTACGAGCAGTACTTC.